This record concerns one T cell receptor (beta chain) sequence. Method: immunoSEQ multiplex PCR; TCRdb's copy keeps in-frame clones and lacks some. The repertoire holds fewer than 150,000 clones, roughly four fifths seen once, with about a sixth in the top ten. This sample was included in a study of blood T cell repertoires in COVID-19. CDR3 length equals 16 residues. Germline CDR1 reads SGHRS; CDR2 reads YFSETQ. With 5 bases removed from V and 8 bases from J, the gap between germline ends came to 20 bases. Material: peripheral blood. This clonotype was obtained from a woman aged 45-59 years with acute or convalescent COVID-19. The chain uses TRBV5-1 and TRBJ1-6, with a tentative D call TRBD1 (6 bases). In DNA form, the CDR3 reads TGCGCCAGCAGTTCAAACGGACAGCCCACCCATTCACCCCTCCACTTT. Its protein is CASSSNGQPTHSPLHF. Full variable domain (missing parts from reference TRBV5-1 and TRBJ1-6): KAGVTQTPRYLIKTRGQQVTLSCSPISGHRSVSWYQQTPGQGLQFLFEYFSETQRNKGNFPGRFSGRQFSNSRSEMNVSTLELGDSALYLCASSSNGQPTHSPLHFGNGTRLTVT.